The clone carrying this TCR beta chain was counted a single time. V dropped 4 bases and J dropped 0 bases, with 11 bases sitting between them. Germline-derived CDR1 and CDR2 are SGDLS and YYNGEE. CDR3 size: 15 residues. This sample is drawn from a study of blood T cell repertoires in COVID-19. Overall study context: From T cells, B-cell-depleted T cells, or PBMCs came the material, which was cDNA or gDNA.

The assay was immunoSEQ multiplex PCR, and TCRdb's table has in-frame clones only and misses some. The sample lists tens of thousands of clones, about four fifths seen once, with about 6% in the top ten. The chain is built from TRBV9 and TRBJ1-3; D perhaps matches TRBD1 (5 bases). Specimen: peripheral blood. The source is a human donor in a cohort sampled during active or convalescent COVID-19. The chain's CDR3 is CASSPRTRSGNTIYF. In DNA, the CDR3 is TGTGCCAGCAGCCCCAGGACACGCTCTGGAAACACCATATATTTT.